Following are 12 T cell receptor beta chains from one sample sequenced in a study of beta chain features in type 1 diabetes. No cognate antigen is known for these TCRs. Every bit of the isolated RNA underwent reverse transcription, so sequencing read expressed TCRB transcripts. TCRdb keeps only in-frame clones here, not all; method: immunoSEQ multiplex PCR. The table has a few hundred thousand clones, about 15% seen once; the top ten hold about 0.019%. Points from the study as a whole: Moderately but significantly shorter TCRB CDR3s were found in Type 1 diabetes patients in all four CD4+ subsets.

The sample was naive CD4+ T cells from blood. These receptor sequences come from a man aged 25 to 40 with type 1 diabetes.

CDR3 region: CASSLDRVSGANVLTF. The DNA of the CDR3 is TGTGCCAGCAGCTTAGACAGGGTCTCTGGGGCCAACGTCCTGACTTTC. This chain uses TRBV11-2 with TRBJ2-6; possible D gene TRBD1, 5 bases. The CDR3 has 16 amino acids. V was pared by 0 bases and J by 0 bases, with 6 bases between. The germline V gene has CDR1 SGHAT and CDR2 FQNNGV.

This clone was observed a handful of times. The J gene is TRBJ1-5, the V gene TRBV5-6; 10 nucleotides match TRBD1. The trim removed 4 bases at V and 8 bases at J, leaving 6 bases unmatched. The CDR3 runs 14 residues. Germline values: CDR1 SGHDT, CDR2 YYEEEE. The CDR3 DNA reads TGTGCCAGCAGCACGACAGGGGGCGATGAGCCCCAGCATTTT. Encoded protein: CASSTTGGDEPQHF.

The gene calls are TRBV5-1 and TRBJ2-5; perhaps TRBD2 as D (6 bases). V lost 2 bases to trimming and J lost 0 bases, with 14 bases between them. The germline V gene has CDR1 SGHRS and CDR2 YFSETQ. The CDR3 length is 16 residues. DNA of the CDR3: TGCGCCAGCAGCTTTGCCTTGGGGGGACACCAAGAGACCCAGTACTTC. This encodes CASSFALGGHQETQYF.

This clone was recorded a few times. This chain connects TRBV30 to TRBJ2-1; 8 bases are shared with TRBD2. Germline V gene lookup returns CDR1 GTSNPN and CDR2 SVGIG (reference sequence). CDR3 length: 13 amino acids. The trim removed 3 bases at V and 4 bases at J, leaving 2 bases unmatched. The CDR3 region has the DNA TGTGCCTGGAGGGGGACTAGTTACAATGAGCAGTTCTTC. It codes for CAWRGTSYNEQFF.

The chain uses TRBV5-1 and TRBJ2-5; a weak D match, TRBD2 (7 bases). Trimming took 8 bases from V and 9 from J, leaving 20 bases between them. The CDR3 runs 13 residues. Germline V gives CDR1 SGHRS, CDR2 YFSETQ. This CDR3 is CASRVRGAGPQYF. The CDR3 bases are TGCGCCAGTAGAGTTCGGGGGGCCGGGCCCCAGTACTTC.

V usage is TRBV7-2 and J usage is TRBJ2-5; D is perhaps TRBD1 (5 bases). The V end lost 5 bases, the J end lost 6 bases, and 22 bases lay between the germline ends. The CDR3 loop spans 16 amino acids. Germline V gene data show CDR1 as SGHTA and CDR2 as FQGNSA. CDR3: CASSPGRGGRRKTQYF. The CDR3 bases are TGTGCCAGCAGCCCCGGTAGGGGCGGACGTCGGAAGACCCAGTACTTC.

This clone has a handful of counts. The rearrangement joins TRBV19 to TRBJ2-3; D unclear. Trimming removed 6 bases from V and 0 bases from J, with 10 bases in between. The CDR3 is made up of 14 amino acids. In germline, CDR1 is LNHDA, CDR2 SQIVND (reference sequence). This chain's CDR3 is CASREQPSTDTQYF. CDR3 DNA sequence: TGTGCCAGTAGGGAACAGCCAAGCACAGATACGCAGTATTTT. The variable domain in full, with the rest retrieved from reference TRBV19 and TRBJ2-3, is DGGITQSPKYLFRKEGQNVTLSCEQNLNHDAMYWYRQDPGQGLRLIYYSQIVNDFQKGDIAEGYSVSREKKESFPLTVTSAQKNPTAFYLCASREQPSTDTQYFGPGTRLTVL.

The rearrangement uses TRBV6-5 and TRBJ2-1; 9 positions match TRBD2. The CDR3 sequence is 14 residues long. The junction had 6 bases not matched to a gene; V was cut back by 7 bases and J by 5 bases. The germline V gene encodes CDR1 MNHEY and CDR2 SVGAGI. Here the CDR3 reads CASKRSGGDNEQFF. The CDR3 DNA is TGTGCCAGCAAACGTAGCGGGGGTGACAATGAGCAGTTCTTC.

This clone was counted only a few times. The chain employs TRBV18 and TRBJ1-5, with 8 bases fitting TRBD1. This CDR3 region has 14 residues. Looked up from germline, CDR1 is KGHSH and CDR2 is LQKENI. J lost 7 bases, V lost 3 bases, and 5 bases had no gene match. CDR3 DNA: TGTGCCAGCTCACCGACAGGGGTCGGACAGCCCCAGCATTTT. Translation gives CASSPTGVGQPQHF.

This clone has more than one count but fewer than ten. Other DNA sequences in the same sample also yield this CDR3. The chain couples TRBV7-9 to TRBJ1-1; the match to TRBD1 covers 8 bases. Germline V gives CDR1 SEHNR, CDR2 FQNEAQ (reference sequence). Germline trimming cut 5 bases from V and 0 bases from J; bases unmatched to any gene: 5. This CDR3 spans 15 amino acids. The chain's CDR3 is CASSPRQGMNTEAFF. CDR3 nucleotide sequence: TGTGCCAGCAGCCCCCGACAGGGGATGAACACTGAAGCTTTCTTT.

With regard to this clone: This sample also contains other DNA sequences that code for the same CDR3. This chain connects TRBV5-1 to TRBJ1-1; D uncertain. V lost 3 bases to trimming and J lost 1 base, with 7 bases between them. Germline CDR1 SGHRS, CDR2 YFSETQ. The CDR3 covers 13 residues. This chain's CDR3 is CASSSTGNTEAFF. In DNA form, the CDR3 reads TGCGCCAGCAGCTCGACTGGGAACACTGAAGCTTTCTTT.

This clone was counted between two and nine times. The V and J genes are TRBV15 and TRBJ2-3, with a possible D match to TRBD1 (5 bases). The CDR3 spans 16 residues. V lost 0 bases, J lost 0 bases, and 10 bases lay in between. Germline CDR1 LNHNV, CDR2 YYDKDF (reference sequence). In DNA form, the CDR3 reads TGTGCCACCAGCAGAGATGGGCAGGGTAGCACAGATACGCAGTATTTT. Translating gives CATSRDGQGSTDTQYF.